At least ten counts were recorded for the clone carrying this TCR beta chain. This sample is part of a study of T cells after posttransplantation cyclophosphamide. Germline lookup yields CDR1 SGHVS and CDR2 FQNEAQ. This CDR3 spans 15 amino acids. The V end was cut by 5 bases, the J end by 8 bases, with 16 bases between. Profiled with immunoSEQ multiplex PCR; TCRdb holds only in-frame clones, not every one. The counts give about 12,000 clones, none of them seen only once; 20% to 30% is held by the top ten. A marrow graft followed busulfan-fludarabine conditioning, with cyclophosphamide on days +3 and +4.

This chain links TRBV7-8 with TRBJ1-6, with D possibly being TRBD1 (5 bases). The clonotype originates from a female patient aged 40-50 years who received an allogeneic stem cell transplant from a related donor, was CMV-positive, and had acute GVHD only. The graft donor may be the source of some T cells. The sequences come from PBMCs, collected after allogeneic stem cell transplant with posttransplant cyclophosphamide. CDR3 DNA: TGTGCCAGCAGCCCTCGGTCAGGGAATGATTCACCCCTCCACTTT. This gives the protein CASSPRSGNDSPLHF.